This TCR beta chain comes out of a study of T cells in Graves' hyperthyroidism and ophthalmopathy (dated by TCRdb to 2018 to 2020). Regarding the study in general: Peripheral blood was collected at initial diagnosis, before any treatment. Thyroid tissue and blood T-cell repertoires from six Graves' hyperthyroidism patients were also compared in the study. TCR V-J signatures able to tell the groups apart were searched for in a discovery cohort of 100 patients, of whom over 40 had Graves' ophthalmopathy and around 58 had stable Graves' hyperthyroidism. TCR Vbeta CDR3 sequencing of 135 peripheral blood samples (roughly 43 ophthalmopathy, 75 to 80 hyperthyroidism and some 17 progressor patients) is reported in the paper. Whether ophthalmopathy could be predicted prospectively was tested in an independent validation cohort made up of 18 to 20 hyperthyroidism patients plus 17 patients who later progressed to ophthalmopathy. The 95 to 100 discovery patients were divided at random into training and test sets in a 7:3 ratio. Following sampling, methimazole starting at 30 mg daily was given to hyperthyroidism patients, and high-dose intravenous methylprednisolone was given to ophthalmopathy patients.

At least ten counts were recorded for this clonotype. Its recognized antigen is unknown. It has no much larger one-base neighbor in the sample; base qualities were not kept. Study-wide findings and limitations: Sample size was not statistically predetermined, and investigators were not blinded to group allocation. During validation, the model predicted progression to ophthalmopathy a median of roughly 7.1 months ahead of onset, with around 70% sensitivity and about 75% specificity. A model built on a 13 V-J signature distinguished ophthalmopathy from stable hyperthyroidism, reaching around 88% sensitivity and around 81% specificity in cross-validation and 80%/75% in testing. Blood samples also contained most of the expanded thyroid clonotypes (frequency above 0.001), which suggests that blood repertoires may reflect thyroid immune responses.

Amplification of TCR beta CDR3 regions was carried out from RNA transcripts. The TCR CDR3 was subjected to a first round of RT-PCR using the HTBI primer set and the Qiagen OneStep RT-PCR kit. Libraries were constructed in a second round of multiplex PCR, after which size selection and purification were carried out. Libraries were sequenced paired-end with 100 bp reads on an Illumina HiSeq2000. On the study's bioinformatics: SOAPnuke was used to process the raw data, removing reads that contained adapters or uncalled bases, had a mean Phred below 15, or lacked an exact match to the constant primer or identifier. High-quality paired reads were merged using COPE v1.2.5, and each unique nucleotide sequence was defined as a clonotype. MiTCR v1.1 was used to align clonotypes to the IMGT TRBV, TRBD and TRBJ reference segments. Analysis was restricted to V-J combinations with a frequency above 0.0001, which covered about 99% of repertoires. The TCS score was defined as F50 (clonal expansion) divided by E x V (chaos), with BLOSUM62-based TCRdist calculated between CDR3 peptides within each V-J. Welch's t-statistics and random forest reduced roughly 540 V-J features to roughly 13, which were used in a naive Bayes classifier (R e1071). TCRdb reworked the public reads: Q25 trimming with fastp, MiXCR clone assembly, productive beta chains retained. Each CDR3 protein appears once, grouped with its most common genes and DNA. These V and J calls are TCRdb output, not the study's own analysis. The sample profile shows about 300,000 distinct CDR3 sequences; less than 20% of them were found once. The top ten hold about two fifths of the sample.

In the ophthalmopathy patients, disease was moderately to severely active, with a Clinical Activity Score of 3 or more, a NOSPECS grade of 4 or more, and a duration of less than 3 months. Patients with uncontrolled infections, other autoimmune diseases, pregnancy or lactation were excluded. Diagnoses were established on the basis of clinical symptoms, serum thyroxine and TRAb, thyroid ultrasound, and orbital computed tomography. PBMCs were separated from 8 to 10 ml of fresh peripheral blood using Ficoll-Paque density gradient centrifugation. Trizol reagent was used to extract total RNA, and RNA quality was then checked on an Agilent 2100 Bioanalyzer. Sequenced input: blood. The receptor's source is a man aged 50 to 59 with Graves' ophthalmopathy.

Read as DNA, the sequence is TGTGCCGCCCGAGTGGGGGCGGGCAAGAATGAGCAGTTCTTC. It translates to CAARVGAGKNEQFF. This chain joins TRBV10-3 to TRBJ2-1; TRBD1 is perhaps the D gene, given 6 matching bases. The cysteine opens and the phenylalanine closes a CDR3 of 14 amino acids. Left in the record is the CDR3 DNA by itself, 42 bases read in frame from the first base. The germline V gene encodes CDR1 ENHRY and CDR2 SYGVKD. V was cut back by 11 bases and J by 7 bases, leaving a gap of 21 bases between them.